The clone carrying this T cell receptor (beta chain) was observed a handful of times. V lost 5 bases and J lost 7; bases outside the gene matches: 6. Looked up from germline, CDR1 is LNHDA and CDR2 is SQIVND (reference sequence). The CDR3 sequence is 14 residues long. The entry originates in a study of cytomegalovirus exposure and HLA in healthy donors. PCR primers comprised 60 Vbeta and 13 Jbeta primers. Assay used: immunoSEQ multiplex PCR; TCRdb lists only in-frame clones, some missing. The repertoire holds around 120,000 clones, with 75% to 85% as singletons. This sequence was found in a girl aged 2-10 years in good health and CMV-seronegative. The chain combines TRBV19 with TRBJ2-1, with 9 bases identical to TRBD1. The sample consisted of PBMCs. The CDR3 sequence is CASSDGTGRNEQFF. The DNA for the CDR3 is TGTGCCAGTAGTGACGGGACAGGGAGGAATGAGCAGTTCTTC. Based on the CDR3 plus reference TRBV19 and TRBJ2-1, the full variable domain is DGGITQSPKYLFRKEGQNVTLSCEQNLNHDAMYWYRQDPGQGLRLIYYSQIVNDFQKGDIAEGYSVSREKKESFPLTVTSAQKNPTAFYLCASSDGTGRNEQFFGPGTRLTVL.